This TCR beta chain originates from a study of cytomegalovirus exposure and HLA in healthy donors. Study observations and caveats: Researchers counted some 150 TCR beta chains as cytomegalovirus-associated. Later, TCR association rates were found to vary by HLA locus, highest for DRB1 and lowest for HLA-C. Accurate prediction of HLA-A and HLA-B alleles (for most subjects) was reportedly achieved from TCR beta sequences.

The germline CDR1 and CDR2 sequences are KGHSH and LQKENI. V lost 5 bases, J lost 1 base, and 3 bases stayed unmatched. This CDR3 is 14 amino acids long. Notes on this clone: The antigen is unknown.

The PCR had 60 Vbeta and 13 Jbeta primers. TCRdb's copy holds only in-frame clones and misses some; the assay was immunoSEQ multiplex PCR. The sample table sets out 100,000 or so clones. The TCR originated in a man in his fifties or sixties in good health and CMV-seronegative. Sequencing was done on a sample of PBMCs. The rearrangement links TRBV18 to TRBJ1-1, with TRBD1 identical over 8 bases. The CDR3 nucleotides are TGTGCCAGCTCAGCAGACAGGGGGAACACTGAAGCTTTCTTT. It specifies CASSADRGNTEAFF.